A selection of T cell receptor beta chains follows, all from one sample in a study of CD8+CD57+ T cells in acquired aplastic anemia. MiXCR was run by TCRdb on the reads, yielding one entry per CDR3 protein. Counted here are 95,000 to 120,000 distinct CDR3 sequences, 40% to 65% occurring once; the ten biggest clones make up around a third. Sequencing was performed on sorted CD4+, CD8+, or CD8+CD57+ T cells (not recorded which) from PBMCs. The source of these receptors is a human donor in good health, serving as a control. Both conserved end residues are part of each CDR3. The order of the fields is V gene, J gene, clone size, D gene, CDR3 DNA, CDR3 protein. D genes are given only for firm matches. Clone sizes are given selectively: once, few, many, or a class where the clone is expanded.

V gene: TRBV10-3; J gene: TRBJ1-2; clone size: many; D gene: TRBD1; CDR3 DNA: TGTGCCATCAGTGGAGGGGGCGACTATGGCTACACCTTC; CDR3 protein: CAISGGGDYGYTF
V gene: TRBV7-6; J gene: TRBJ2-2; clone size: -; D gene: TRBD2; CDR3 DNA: TGTGCCAGCAGCTTGGCCCGACTAGCGGATTCGAACACCGGGGAGCTGTTTTTT; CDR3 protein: CASSLARLADSNTGELFF
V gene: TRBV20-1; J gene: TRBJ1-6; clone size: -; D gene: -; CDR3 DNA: TGCAGTGCTAGAGACCGAGTCTCCGGTAATTCACCCCTCCACTTT; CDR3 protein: CSARDRVSGNSPLHF
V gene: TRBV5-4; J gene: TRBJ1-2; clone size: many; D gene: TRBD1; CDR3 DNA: TGTGCCAGCAGCCCCAGGACAGGGGTCGGTGGCTACACCTTC; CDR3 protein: CASSPRTGVGGYTF
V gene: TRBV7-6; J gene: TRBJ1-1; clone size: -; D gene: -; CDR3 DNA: TGTGCCAGCAGCTTCCTGAAGGGCACTGAAGCTTTCTTT; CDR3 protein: CASSFLKGTEAFF
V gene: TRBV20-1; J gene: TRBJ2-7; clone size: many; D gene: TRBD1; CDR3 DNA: TGCAGTGCTAGTAAGGGGGCCTCCTACGAGCAGTACTTC; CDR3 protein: CSASKGASYEQYF
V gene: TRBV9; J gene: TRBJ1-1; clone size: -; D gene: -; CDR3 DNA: TGTGCCAGCAGCGATCACGGGACGGGGAGGACTGGAGCTTTCTTT; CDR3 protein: CASSDHGTGRTGAFF
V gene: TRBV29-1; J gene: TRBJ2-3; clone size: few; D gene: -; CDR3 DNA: TGCAGCGTTGAAGAGGGGGGTTACACAGATACGCAGTATTTT; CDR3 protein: CSVEEGGYTDTQYF
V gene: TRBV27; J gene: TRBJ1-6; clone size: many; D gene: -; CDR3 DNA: TGTGCCAGCAGTTGGGACCGGACAATTTCACCCCTCCACTTT; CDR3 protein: CASSWDRTISPLHF
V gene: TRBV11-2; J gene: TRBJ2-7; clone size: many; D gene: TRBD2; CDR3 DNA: TGTGCCAGCAGCTCCCCTCCAGACGGGACTAGCGGACCGGGTGAGCAGTACTTC; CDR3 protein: CASSSPPDGTSGPGEQYF
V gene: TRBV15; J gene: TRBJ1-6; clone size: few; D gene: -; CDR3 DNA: TGTGCCACCAGCAGATCCTTAGACGTGACACCCCTCCACTTT; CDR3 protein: CATSRSLDVTPLHF
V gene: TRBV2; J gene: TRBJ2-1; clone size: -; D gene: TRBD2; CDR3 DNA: TGTGCCAGCAGTGATGGACGGGGGGCCTACAATGAGCAGTTCTTC; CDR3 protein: CASSDGRGAYNEQFF
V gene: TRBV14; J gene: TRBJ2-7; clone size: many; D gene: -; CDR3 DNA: TGTGCCAGCAGCCAAGGTGCGGTAACTTACGAGCAGTACTTC; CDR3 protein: CASSQGAVTYEQYF
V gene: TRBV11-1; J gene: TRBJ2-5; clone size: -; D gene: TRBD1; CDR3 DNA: TGTGCCAGCAGCCTAAACCCGGGACAGGGTATCCAAGAGACCCAGTACTTC; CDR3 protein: CASSLNPGQGIQETQYF
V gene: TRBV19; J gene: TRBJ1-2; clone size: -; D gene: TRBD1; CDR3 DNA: TGTGCCAGTGCACCGCCCGGGACAGCAAATGGCTACACCTTC; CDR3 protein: CASAPPGTANGYTF
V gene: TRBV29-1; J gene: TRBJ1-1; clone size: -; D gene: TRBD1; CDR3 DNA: TGCAGCGGCCTACAGGGGCACACTGAAGCTTTCTTT; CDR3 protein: CSGLQGHTEAFF
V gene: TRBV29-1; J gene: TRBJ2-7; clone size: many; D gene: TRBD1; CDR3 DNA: TGCAGCGTTGAAGAGGGGACAGCCTACGAGCAGTACTTC; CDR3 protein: CSVEEGTAYEQYF
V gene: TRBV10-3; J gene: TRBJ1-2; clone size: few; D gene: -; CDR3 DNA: TGTGCCATCAGCAGCACGACGGACCGATCGGGGGGCTACACCTTC; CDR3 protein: CAISSTTDRSGGYTF
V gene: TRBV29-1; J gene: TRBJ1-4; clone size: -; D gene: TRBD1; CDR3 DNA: TGCAGCGTTGAATTGACAGGGGGACTGTTTTTT; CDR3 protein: CSVELTGGLFF
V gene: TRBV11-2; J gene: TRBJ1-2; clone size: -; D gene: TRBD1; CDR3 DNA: TGTGCCAGCAGAATGGCCGGGACAGGCGACATTTCCTATGGCTACACCTTC; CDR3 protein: CASRMAGTGDISYGYTF
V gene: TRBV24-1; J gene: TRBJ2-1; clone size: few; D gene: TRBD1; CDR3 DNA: TGTGCCACCAGTGACAGGGGGATTGAAGATGAGCAGTTCTTC; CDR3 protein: CATSDRGIEDEQFF
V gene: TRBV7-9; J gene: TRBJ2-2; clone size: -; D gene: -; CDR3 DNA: TGTGCCAGCAGCTCAGTAGACACCGGGGAGCTGTTTTTT; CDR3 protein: CASSSVDTGELFF
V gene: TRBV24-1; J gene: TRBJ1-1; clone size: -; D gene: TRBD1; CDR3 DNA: TGTGCCACCAGTGATGGGACAGCGAGCTCTGGAAACACTGAAGCTTTCTTT; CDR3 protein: CATSDGTASSGNTEAFF
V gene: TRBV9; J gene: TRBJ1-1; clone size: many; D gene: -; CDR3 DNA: TGTGCCAGCAGGCCTCAGGGGAACGCTGCTGAAGCTTTCTTT; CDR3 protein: CASRPQGNAAEAFF
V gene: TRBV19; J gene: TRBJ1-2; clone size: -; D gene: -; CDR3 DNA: TGTGCCAGTAGTACCCAGACACGAGCCCACTATGGCTACACCTTC; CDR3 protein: CASSTQTRAHYGYTF